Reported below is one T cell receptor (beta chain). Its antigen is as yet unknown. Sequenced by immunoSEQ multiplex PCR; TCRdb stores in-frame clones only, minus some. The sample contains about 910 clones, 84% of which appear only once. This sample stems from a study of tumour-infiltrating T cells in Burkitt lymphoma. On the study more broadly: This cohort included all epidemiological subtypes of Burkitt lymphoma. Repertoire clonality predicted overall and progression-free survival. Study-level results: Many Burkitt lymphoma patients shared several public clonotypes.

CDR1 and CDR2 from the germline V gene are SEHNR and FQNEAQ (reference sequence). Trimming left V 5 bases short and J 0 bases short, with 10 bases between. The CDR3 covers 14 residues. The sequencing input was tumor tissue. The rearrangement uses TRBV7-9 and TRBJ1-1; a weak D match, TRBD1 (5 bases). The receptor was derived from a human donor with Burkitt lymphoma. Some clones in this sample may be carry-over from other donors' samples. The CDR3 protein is CASSLGDLNTEAFF. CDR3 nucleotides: TGTGCCAGCAGCCTAGGGGACCTGAACACTGAAGCTTTCTTT. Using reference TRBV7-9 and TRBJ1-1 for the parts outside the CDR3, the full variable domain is DTGVSQNPRHKITKRGQNVTFRCDPISEHNRLYWYRQTLGQGPEFLTYFQNEAQLEKSRLLSDRFSAERPKGSFSTLEIQRTEQGDSAMYLCASSLGDLNTEAFFGQGTRLTVV.